The text below deals with one T cell receptor (beta chain). This sample is drawn from a study of T cells in localized non-small cell lung cancer. Some clones are missing from TCRdb's copy, which holds only in-frame ones; the method was immunoSEQ multiplex PCR. In the table there are about 52,000 clones, roughly 89% of which are singletons. Germline CDR1 LNHDA, CDR2 SQIVND (reference sequence). This CDR3 spans 15 amino acids. V was pared by 8 bases and J by 1 base, with 7 bases of the junction left unmatched. The chain recombines TRBV19 with TRBJ2-2, with TRBD2 matching over 7 bases. Here the sequenced sample was peripheral blood, taken before any cancer treatment. The receptor was derived from a male donor aged 60 or over with stage III squamous cell lung carcinoma. CDR3 region: CASLSRGENTGELFF. The CDR3 region has the DNA TGTGCCAGTCTCTCCCGGGGGGAGAACACCGGGGAGCTGTTTTTT.